Listed below are T cell receptor beta chains from one sample, sequenced in a study of post-analysis software for immune sequencing data. From the PCR reads, TCRdb called clonotypes with MiXCR, one entry per CDR3 protein. This sample yields roughly 430,000 distinct CDR3 sequences, of which about 39% are seen a single time; less than 8% belongs to the top ten. Source material: blood. These receptors originate from a girl aged 2 to 9 with multiple sclerosis. Each CDR3 is given with its conserved first and last residue. D genes are given only for firm matches. The size field is filled for only some rows; it gives once, few, many or a size class.

J	D	V	size	DNA	CDR3
TRBJ1-5	TRBD1	TRBV28	-	TGTGCCAGCAGTTCAGGGGGACAGGGACCTAGCAATCAGCCCCAGCATTTT	CASSSGGQGPSNQPQHF
TRBJ2-7	TRBD1	TRBV28	-	TGTGCCAGCAGTTACGTCCAGGGGGAAGGCTCCTACAATGAGCAGTACTTC	CASSYVQGEGSYNEQYF
TRBJ2-2	TRBD1	TRBV7-3	-	TGTGCCAGCAGCTCACAGGGGAAGGGGGAGCTGTTTTTT	CASSSQGKGELFF
TRBJ2-5	TRBD1	TRBV9	-	TGTGCCAGCAGCGTTGCGGGACAGGGAAGAGAGACCCAGTACTTC	CASSVAGQGRETQYF
TRBJ2-5	-	TRBV12-3/TRBV12-4	-	TGTGCCAGCAGTAGTTCAGGAGGTGCGGAGACCCAGTACTTC	CASSSSGGAETQYF
TRBJ2-1	-	TRBV18	-	TGTGCCAGCTCACCAAGAACTGCGAGCTCCTACAATGAGCAGTTCTTC	CASSPRTASSYNEQFF
TRBJ2-7	-	TRBV20-1	few	TGCAGTGCTAGAGACCGGACTACCTACGAGCAGTACTTC	CSARDRTTYEQYF
TRBJ2-3	-	TRBV12-3/TRBV12-4	-	TGTGCCAGCAGTACCAGGGTCCCCACAGATACGCAGTATTTT	CASSTRVPTDTQYF
TRBJ2-3	TRBD1	TRBV25-1	-	TGTGCCAGCAGTACCCACGGGACAGGGATAGGGTATACGCAGTATTTT	CASSTHGTGIGYTQYF
TRBJ2-3	TRBD1	TRBV5-1	few	TGCGCCAGCAGCTTTCGGGACAGGGGGCGCACAGATACGCAGTATTTT	CASSFRDRGRTDTQYF
TRBJ2-1	TRBD2	TRBV29-1	-	TGCAGCGCCGGACTAGCCGGCCAGAATGAGCAGTTCTTC	CSAGLAGQNEQFF
TRBJ2-3	TRBD1	TRBV12-3/TRBV12-4	few	TGTGCCAGCAGCCCAAGGGACAGTTACACAGATACGCAGTATTTT	CASSPRDSYTDTQYF
TRBJ2-1	TRBD1	TRBV5-1	few	TGCGCCAGCAGCTTGTGGCAGGGGGCGTCCTACAATGAGCAGTTCTTC	CASSLWQGASYNEQFF
TRBJ1-5	TRBD1	TRBV20-1	few	TGCAGTGCCTACCCGGGACAGGTTAGCAATCAGCCCCAGCATTTT	CSAYPGQVSNQPQHF
TRBJ1-2	-	TRBV12-3/TRBV12-4	-	TGTGCCGGCAGCCCCGTCCCCTATGGCTACACCTTC	CAGSPVPYGYTF
TRBJ1-5	TRBD1	TRBV20-1	few	TGCAGTGCTAGGGACAGGAACAATCAGCCCCAGCATTTT	CSARDRNNQPQHF
TRBJ2-7	TRBD2	TRBV6-5	-	TGTGCCAGCAGTACCGAGGCTAGCGGGACCTACAATGAGCAGTACTTC	CASSTEASGTYNEQYF
TRBJ2-3	TRBD1	TRBV12-3/TRBV12-4	few	TGTGCCAGCAGATACGGGACAGGGGTTACAGATACGCAGTATTTT	CASRYGTGVTDTQYF
TRBJ1-2	-	TRBV10-3	-	TGTGCCATCAGTCCAGCGGAGGGCACCTATGGCTACACCTTC	CAISPAEGTYGYTF
TRBJ1-2	-	TRBV9	-	TGTGCCAGCAGCGTAGCCCACGGACAGAACTATGGCTACACCTTC	CASSVAHGQNYGYTF
TRBJ2-1	TRBD2	TRBV4-1	-	TGCGCCAGCAGCCCGCTACTAGCGGGGGGGGGTTTCGGATACAATGAGCAGTTCTTC	CASSPLLAGGGFGYNEQFF
TRBJ1-2	-	TRBV29-1	few	TGCAGCGTTGCAGGGGCAGTTGAAGATGGCTGCACCTTC	CSVAGAVEDGCTF
TRBJ2-7	TRBD2	TRBV5-1	-	TGCGCCAGCAGTTTACCTAGCGGGACAAACTCCTACGAGCAGTACTTC	CASSLPSGTNSYEQYF
TRBJ1-1	-	TRBV6-5	-	TGTGCCAGCAGTTACTCGCTGGGGAGCACTGAAGCTTTCTTT	CASSYSLGSTEAFF
TRBJ2-7	-	TRBV28	-	TGTGCCAGCACCTCAGCGGAGCCCTACGAGCAGTACTTC	CASTSAEPYEQYF
TRBJ1-2	-	TRBV4-2	few	TGTGCCAGCAGCCAAGACTGGCAGAACTATGGCTACACCTTC	CASSQDWQNYGYTF
TRBJ2-1	TRBD1	TRBV24-1	-	TGTGCCACCAGTGATTTTCTGGGACAGGGGGCAAGCAATGAGCAGTTCTTC	CATSDFLGQGASNEQFF
TRBJ2-7	TRBD2	TRBV20-1	-	TGCAGTGCTAACGGTGGGGGACTAAACCTCTACGAGCAGTACTTC	CSANGGGLNLYEQYF
TRBJ1-4	TRBD1	TRBV29-1	-	TGCAGCGTTGGAAGGGACAGGGGCGAAAAACTGTTTTTT	CSVGRDRGEKLFF
TRBJ1-2	TRBD1	TRBV20-1	few	TGCAGTGCTAGAGATGACAGGGCCTATGGCTACACCTTC	CSARDDRAYGYTF
TRBJ2-3	TRBD2	TRBV4-2	-	TGTGCCAGCAACCCAAATTCGGGGGGTAAGGGAAGATTAGATACGCAGTATTTT	CASNPNSGGKGRLDTQYF
TRBJ2-7	TRBD2	TRBV7-2	many	TGTGCCAGCAGCTTGGGACTAGCTAGCTCCTACGAGCAGTACTTC	CASSLGLASSYEQYF
TRBJ2-7	TRBD2	TRBV28	-	TGTGCCAGCAGTCTCCCCCTCGCTAGCGGATCCTACGAGCAGTACTTC	CASSLPLASGSYEQYF
TRBJ1-2	-	TRBV14	few	TGTGCCAGCAGCCAAGTCCACCTGGAACGATCTAGTGGCTACACCTTC	CASSQVHLERSSGYTF
TRBJ2-7	TRBD2	TRBV7-9	-	TGTGCCAGCAGCTCCGGACTAGCGGCGTACAATGAGCAGTACTTC	CASSSGLAAYNEQYF
TRBJ2-3	TRBD2	TRBV20-1	-	TGCAGTGCTACCCTCCGGGCGGGAGTGGAAGATACGCAGTATTTT	CSATLRAGVEDTQYF
TRBJ2-3	-	TRBV7-2	-	TGTGCCAGCAGCTTTTGGGGGAATACGCAGTATTTT	CASSFWGNTQYF
TRBJ2-7	TRBD2	TRBV7-9	-	TGTGCCAGCAGCTCGTATAGGACTAGCCCCTACAATGAGCAGTACTTC	CASSSYRTSPYNEQYF
TRBJ2-4	-	TRBV4-2	-	TGTGCCAGCAGCCAAGGTCCTCTGAGGTTGTACTTC	CASSQGPLRLYF
TRBJ2-5	-	TRBV10-3	few	TGTGCCATCAGTGAGTCAAAGTGGGAGACCCAGTACTTC	CAISESKWETQYF
TRBJ2-1	-	TRBV29-1	few	TGCAGCGTAAAGGGGTACTGGAACCCATTGAGCTCCTACAATGAGCAGTTCTTC	CSVKGYWNPLSSYNEQFF
TRBJ1-2	-	TRBV20-1	few	TGCAGTGCCCGCAGGGACCAGGGGAACAACTATGGCTACACCTTC	CSARRDQGNNYGYTF
TRBJ2-2	-	TRBV7-7	-	TGTGCCAGCAGCCGGACGGCGGACACCGGGGAGCTGTTTTTT	CASSRTADTGELFF
TRBJ2-3	TRBD1	TRBV7-9	-	TGTGCCAGCAGCTTACGGAGGACAGGGGGCGTAGATACGCAGTATTTT	CASSLRRTGGVDTQYF
TRBJ2-7	-	TRBV28	-	TGTGCCAGCAGCCCTCCCAACTACGAGCAGTACTTC	CASSPPNYEQYF
TRBJ2-1	-	TRBV6-2/TRBV6-3	-	TGTGCCAGCAGTCTCCGGACTTCCCGGTACAATGAGCAGTTCTTC	CASSLRTSRYNEQFF
TRBJ1-2	-	TRBV6-5	-	TGTGCCAGCAGCAAGAAGGGCCATAGTGGCCACACCTTC	CASSKKGHSGHTF
TRBJ2-1	-	TRBV6-6	-	TGTGCCAGCAGTTACCAGATCGGTTCCATCTATGAGCAGTTCTTC	CASSYQIGSIYEQFF
TRBJ2-3	-	TRBV10-1	few	TGCGCCAGCAGTGAGTCGGGCACAGATACGCAGTATTTT	CASSESGTDTQYF
TRBJ2-1	-	TRBV7-2	-	TGTGCCAGCAGCTTAGGAGGGAGCATCCTCAAGTTCTTC	CASSLGGSILKFF
TRBJ1-5	-	TRBV6-1	-	TGTGCCAGCAGCCGCGCGGGGACGGGGGCCCAGCATTTT	CASSRAGTGAQHF
TRBJ2-5	-	TRBV20-1	few	TGCAGTGCTAGCCGTGGGCGTCCAGGAGAGACCCAGTACTTC	CSASRGRPGETQYF